This T cell receptor (beta chain) is drawn from a study of T cells in Graves' hyperthyroidism and ophthalmopathy. What was amplified from RNA transcripts were TCR beta CDR3 regions. Using the HTBI primer set, a first-round RT-PCR was run on the TCR CDR3. TCRdb re-called the multiplex PCR reads through MiXCR, storing one row per CDR3 protein. The sample includes around 340,000 distinct CDR3 sequences, 18% of them seen just once. This clonotype was detected many times. Germline V CDR1 and CDR2: LGHDT, YNNKEL (reference sequence). V lost 1 base, J lost 5 bases, and 11 bases lay in between. The CDR3 totals 14 residues.

This receptor was obtained from a woman between 45 and 65 years old with Graves' hyperthyroidism. The chain links TRBV3-1 to TRBJ2-5; possibly TRBD2 for D (6 bases). What was sequenced was blood. CDR3 in amino acids: CASSQVVGGETQYF. In nucleotides, the CDR3 is TGTGCCAGCAGCCAAGTGGTTGGGGGGGAGACCCAGTACTTC.